Below are 2 T cell receptor beta chains sequenced from a single sample in a study of CD8 T cells in ankylosing spondylitis. Study findings and constraints: Blood of patients with ankylosing spondylitis appeared to be characterized by a TCR beta motif of seven or eight highly homologous variants.

TCRdb itself ran the 5' RACE reads through MiXCR, one entry per CDR3 protein. The sample holds around 490,000 distinct CDR3 sequences, approximately 5% seen once. These receptors' antigens are unknown. The sample comprised blood, either unsorted or a sorted T cell fraction (not recorded which). These receptors originate from a male donor with ankylosing spondylitis.

This clonotype appeared a few times. V gene TRBV20-1 combines with J gene TRBJ2-7; D not certain. The CDR3 extends over 15 amino acids. Trimming shortened V by 5 bases and J by 0 bases, and 17 bases separated the two germline ends. Germline V CDR1 and CDR2: DFQATT, SNEGSKA (reference sequence). As DNA, the CDR3 is TGCAGTGCTCTTCGTATAGACGGGTTCTCCTACGAGCAGTACTTC. This sequence encodes CSALRIDGFSYEQYF.

The chain is built from TRBV20-1 and TRBJ2-7; 11 nucleotides agree with TRBD2. CDR3 length equals 16 residues. Trimming took 5 bases from V and 0 from J; bases not matched to a gene: 9. Germline values: CDR1 DFQATT, CDR2 SNEGSKA (reference sequence). For the CDR3, the DNA is TGCAGTGCTCCCTGGATAGCGGGGGGGAGCTCCTACGAGCAGTACTTC. It yields the protein CSAPWIAGGSSYEQYF.